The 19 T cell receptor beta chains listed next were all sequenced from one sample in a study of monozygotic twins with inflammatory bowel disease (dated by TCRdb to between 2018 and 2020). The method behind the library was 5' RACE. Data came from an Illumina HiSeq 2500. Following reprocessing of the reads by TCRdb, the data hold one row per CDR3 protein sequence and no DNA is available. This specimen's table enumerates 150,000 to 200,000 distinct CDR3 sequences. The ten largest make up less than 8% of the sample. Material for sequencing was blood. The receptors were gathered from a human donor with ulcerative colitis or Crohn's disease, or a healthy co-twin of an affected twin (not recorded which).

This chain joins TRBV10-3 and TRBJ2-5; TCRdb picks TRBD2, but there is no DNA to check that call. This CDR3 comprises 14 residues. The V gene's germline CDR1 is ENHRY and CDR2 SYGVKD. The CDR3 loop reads CAISEALVQETQYF.

This CDR3 reads CSANPRISSYEQYF. This chain uses TRBV20-1 with TRBJ2-7; TCRdb calls TRBD1, which cannot be checked without DNA. Germline V lookup: CDR1 DFQATT, CDR2 SNEGSKA (reference sequence). This CDR3 is 14 amino acids long.

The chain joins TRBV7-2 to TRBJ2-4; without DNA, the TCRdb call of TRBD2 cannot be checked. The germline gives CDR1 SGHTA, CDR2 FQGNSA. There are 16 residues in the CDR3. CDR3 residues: CASSLAGGSSKNIQYF.

The CDR3 region is CASTDRGLNEKLFF. The rearrangement joins TRBV19 to TRBJ1-4; TCRdb's assignment of TRBD1 cannot be checked, as there is no DNA. CDR1 is LNHDA and CDR2 is SQIVND in the germline V gene (reference sequence). The CDR3 runs 14 residues.

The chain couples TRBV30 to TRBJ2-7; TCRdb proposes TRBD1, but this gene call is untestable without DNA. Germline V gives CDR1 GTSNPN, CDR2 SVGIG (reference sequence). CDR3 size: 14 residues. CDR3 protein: CAWSVLLPPYEQYF.

The CDR3 protein is CASSLNTGRACEQYF. V gene TRBV7-4 combines with J gene TRBJ2-7. In germline, CDR1 is SGHVT, CDR2 SQSDAQ. This CDR3 comprises 15 residues.

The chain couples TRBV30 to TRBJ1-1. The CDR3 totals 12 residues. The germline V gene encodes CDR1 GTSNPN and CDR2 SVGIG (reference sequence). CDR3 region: CAWSVLSTEAFF.

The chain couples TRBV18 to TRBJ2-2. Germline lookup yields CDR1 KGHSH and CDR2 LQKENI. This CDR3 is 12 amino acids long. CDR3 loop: CASSPGRGELFF.

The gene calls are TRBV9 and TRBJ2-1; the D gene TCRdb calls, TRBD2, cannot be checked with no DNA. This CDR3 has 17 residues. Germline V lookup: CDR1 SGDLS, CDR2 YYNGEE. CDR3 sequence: CASSVELGRGGYNEQFF.

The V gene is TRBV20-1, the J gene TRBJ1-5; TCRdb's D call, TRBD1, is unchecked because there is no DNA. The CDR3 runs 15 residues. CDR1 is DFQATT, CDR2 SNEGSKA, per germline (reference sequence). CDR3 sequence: CSASGGMRSNQPQHF.

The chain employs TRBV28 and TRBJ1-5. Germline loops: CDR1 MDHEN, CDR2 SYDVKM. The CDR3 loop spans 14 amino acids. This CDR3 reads CASSPKGWWQPQHF.

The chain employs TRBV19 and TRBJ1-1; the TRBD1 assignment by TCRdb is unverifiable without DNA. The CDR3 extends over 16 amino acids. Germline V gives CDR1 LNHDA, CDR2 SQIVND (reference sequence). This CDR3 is CASSRDIPPVGTEAFF.

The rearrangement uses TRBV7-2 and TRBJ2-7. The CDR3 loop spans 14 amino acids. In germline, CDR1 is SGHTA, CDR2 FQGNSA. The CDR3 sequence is CASSLGVSLYEQYF.

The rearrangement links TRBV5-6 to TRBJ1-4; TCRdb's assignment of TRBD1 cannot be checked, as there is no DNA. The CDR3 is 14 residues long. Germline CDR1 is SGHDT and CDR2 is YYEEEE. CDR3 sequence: CASSTGTGREKLFF.

CDR3 sequence reads: CASSLERKETQYF. The rearrangement joins TRBV5-4 to TRBJ2-5. Per the germline V gene, CDR1 is SGHNT and CDR2 is YYREEE (reference sequence). The CDR3 sequence is 13 residues long.

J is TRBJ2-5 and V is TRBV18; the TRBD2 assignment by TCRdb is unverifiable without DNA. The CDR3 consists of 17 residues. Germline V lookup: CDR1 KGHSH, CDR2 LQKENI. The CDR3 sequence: CASSSGLAGSNKETQYF.

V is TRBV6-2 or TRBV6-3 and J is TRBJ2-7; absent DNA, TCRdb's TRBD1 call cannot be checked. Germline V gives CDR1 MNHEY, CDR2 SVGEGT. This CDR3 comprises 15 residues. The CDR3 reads CASTEGRITLYEQYF.

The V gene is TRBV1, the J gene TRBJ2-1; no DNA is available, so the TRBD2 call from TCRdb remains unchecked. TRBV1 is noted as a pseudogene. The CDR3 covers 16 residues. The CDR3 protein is CTSSHQPGLAGSGQFF.

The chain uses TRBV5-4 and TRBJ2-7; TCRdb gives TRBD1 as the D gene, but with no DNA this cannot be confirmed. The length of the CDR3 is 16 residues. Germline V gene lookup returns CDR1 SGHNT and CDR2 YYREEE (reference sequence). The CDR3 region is CASSSRGETPPYEQYF. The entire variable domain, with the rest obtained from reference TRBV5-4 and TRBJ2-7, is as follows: ETGVTQSPTHLIKTRGQQVTLRCSSQSGHNTVSWYQQALGQGPQFIFQYYREEENGRGNFPPRFSGLQFPNYSSELNVNALELDDSALYLCASSSRGETPPYEQYFGPGTRLTVT.